Below are 7 T cell receptor beta chains sequenced from a single sample in a study of OX40 agonist ivuxolimab in advanced cancers. Method: immunoSEQ multiplex PCR; TCRdb's copy keeps in-frame clones and lacks some. The table has 33,000 or so clones, roughly 86% seen once; the top ten hold more than 25%. The sequencing used CD4+ or CD8+ T cells sorted from blood, collected in a trial of the OX40 agonist ivuxolimab. These receptors were taken from an adult with an advanced solid tumor such as melanoma, head and neck, liver or kidney cancer.

The CDR3 sequence: CASSLVGQMPYEQYF. In DNA form, the CDR3 reads TGCGCCAGCAGCTTGGTTGGCCAAATGCCCTACGAGCAGTACTTC. The chain combines TRBV5-1 with TRBJ2-5, with D unresolved. The DNA end is more similar to TRBJ2-7, so the J call may be wrong. The CDR3 covers 15 residues. Germline V gene data show CDR1 as SGHRS and CDR2 as YFSETQ.

V usage is TRBV9 and J usage is TRBJ2-1; the match to TRBD2 covers 8 bases. CDR1 and CDR2 (germline): SGDLS, YYNGEE. Germline trimming cut 3 bases from V and 4 bases from J; bases unmatched to any gene: 9. The CDR3 extends over 16 amino acids. CDR3 DNA: TGTGCCAGCAGCGACCCACTAGCGGACAATTACAATGAGCAGTTCTTC. Its protein is CASSDPLADNYNEQFF. The whole variable domain, remainder taken from reference TRBV9 and TRBJ2-1, is DSGVTQTPKHLITATGQRVTLRCSPRSGDLSVYWYQQSLDQGLQFLIQYYNGEERAKGNILERFSAQQFPDLHSELNLSSLELGDSALYFCASSDPLADNYNEQFFGPGTRLTVL.

The rearrangement uses TRBV19 and TRBJ2-5; perhaps D is TRBD1 or TRBD2 (6 bases each). V lost 3 bases, J lost 4 bases, and 15 bases lay in between. Per germline, CDR1 LNHDA and CDR2 SQIVND (reference sequence). This CDR3 is 15 amino acids long. The CDR3 loop is CASSMGGTIRETQYF. CDR3 DNA sequence: TGTGCCAGTAGTATGGGGGGCACGATAAGAGAGACCCAGTACTTC.

The chain uses TRBV5-1 and TRBJ1-1, with D possibly matching TRBD1 (6 bases). This CDR3 comprises 15 residues. Trimming took 2 bases from V and 6 from J, leaving 17 bases between them. Germline V CDR1 and CDR2: SGHRS, YFSETQ. CDR3 sequence reads: CASSLPSQGIAEAFF. CDR3 bases: TGCGCCAGCAGCTTACCTAGTCAGGGGATTGCTGAAGCTTTCTTT.

The sample holds a few counts of this clone. CDR3 DNA: TGTGCCAGCAGTTCCAGGGGGGCGGGCAATGAGCAGTTCTTC. Its protein product is CASSSRGAGNEQFF. J is TRBJ2-1 and V is TRBV11-2, with D possibly matching TRBD1 (7 bases). Per the germline V gene, CDR1 is SGHAT and CDR2 is FQNNGV. V was pared by 6 bases and J by 6 bases, with 15 bases between. The CDR3 spans 14 residues. The variable domain in full, completed from reference TRBV11-2 and TRBJ2-1, reads EAGVAQSPRYKIIEKRQSVAFWCNPISGHATLYWYQQILGQGPKLLIQFQNNGVVDDSQLPKDRFSAERLKGVDSTLKIQPAKLEDSAVYLCASSSRGAGNEQFFGPGTRLTVL.

This clone was found once. The chain recombines TRBV6-5 with TRBJ1-5; tentative D call: TRBD1 (6 bases). From germline, CDR1 is MNHEY and CDR2 SVGAGI. The V end was cut by 6 bases, the J end by 4 bases, with 10 bases between. The CDR3 length is 13 residues. The CDR3 nucleotides are TGTGCCAGCAGCCTACAGGGTAATCAGCCCCAGCATTTT. It is translated as CASSLQGNQPQHF.

The chain employs TRBV19 and TRBJ2-1, with D unclear. The CDR3 is 12 amino acids. CDR1 is LNHDA, CDR2 SQIVND, per germline (reference sequence). Trimming pared 5 bases from V and 5 bases from J, leaving 7 bases between. CDR3 sequence (DNA): TGTGCCAGTAGTGGGCTAGACAATGAGCAGTTCTTC. This sequence encodes CASSGLDNEQFF.